These T cell receptor beta chains were read from a single sample in a study of blood T cells in healthy people across ages. MiXCR, run by TCRdb on the 5' RACE reads, gives a single entry per CDR3 protein. The data contain roughly 560,000 distinct CDR3 sequences, approximately 25% of them singletons. The sample was also reused in another study, on T cells of mothers and their children.

What was sequenced was blood. The receptor source for this set is a boy aged 10-17 years in good health. Each CDR3 is given with its conserved first and last residue. The order of the fields is V gene, J gene, clone size, D gene, CDR3 DNA, CDR3 protein. D genes are given only for firm matches. Clone size is not always given. Where it is, it says once, few, many or a class for expanded clones.

v_call: TRBV18
j_call: TRBJ2-5
clone_size: NA
d_call: NA
cdr3_nt: TGTGCCAGCAGCAGCGGATTCCAAGAGACCCAGTACTTC
cdr3_aa: CASSSGFQETQYF

v_call: TRBV9
j_call: TRBJ1-3
clone_size: few
d_call: TRBD1
cdr3_nt: TGTGCCAGCAGCGCCCACATCGGGACCGGGACAGAAAACTTCTCTGGAAACACCATATATTTT
cdr3_aa: CASSAHIGTGTENFSGNTIYF

v_call: TRBV2
j_call: TRBJ1-4
clone_size: NA
d_call: NA
cdr3_nt: TGTGCCAGCACCCACCGGGCCGGGGGTGAAAAACTGTTTTTT
cdr3_aa: CASTHRAGGEKLFF

v_call: TRBV20-1
j_call: TRBJ2-3
clone_size: NA
d_call: TRBD2
cdr3_nt: TGCAGTGCTGATCTAGCGGGAGTGGTGACAGATACGCAGTATTTT
cdr3_aa: CSADLAGVVTDTQYF

v_call: TRBV5-1
j_call: TRBJ2-5
clone_size: many
d_call: NA
cdr3_nt: TGCGCCAGCAGCTTGTTGGGCCAGGGGCAGGAGACCCAGTACTTC
cdr3_aa: CASSLLGQGQETQYF

v_call: TRBV18
j_call: TRBJ1-1
clone_size: few
d_call: NA
cdr3_nt: TGTGCCAGCTCACCAACGGGGGCCCTTAACACTGAAGCTTTCTTT
cdr3_aa: CASSPTGALNTEAFF

v_call: TRBV6-2/TRBV6-3
j_call: TRBJ1-5
clone_size: NA
d_call: NA
cdr3_nt: TGTGCCAGCAGTTATGGTCAGGAGAATCAGCCCCAGCATTTT
cdr3_aa: CASSYGQENQPQHF

v_call: TRBV12-3/TRBV12-4
j_call: TRBJ2-1
clone_size: NA
d_call: TRBD2
cdr3_nt: TGTGCCAGCAGTTCATTCGGGGGGGGTGTGCAGTTCTTC
cdr3_aa: CASSSFGGGVQFF

v_call: TRBV6-2/TRBV6-3
j_call: TRBJ2-7
clone_size: few
d_call: NA
cdr3_nt: TGTGCCAGCAGTTACTCTGCCCTCCTGGAGCAGTACTTC
cdr3_aa: CASSYSALLEQYF

v_call: TRBV6-2/TRBV6-3
j_call: TRBJ1-5
clone_size: NA
d_call: NA
cdr3_nt: TGTGCCAGCAGCTCAGCCGGGGCAATGGATCAGCCCCAGCATTTT
cdr3_aa: CASSSAGAMDQPQHF

v_call: TRBV20-1
j_call: TRBJ1-4
clone_size: NA
d_call: NA
cdr3_nt: TGCAGTGCCCCATTTCGGGGCGATCATCTAAATGTAAAACTGTTTTTT
cdr3_aa: CSAPFRGDHLNVKLFF

v_call: TRBV28
j_call: TRBJ2-5
clone_size: few
d_call: NA
cdr3_nt: TGTGCCAGCAGCCCACTCGACAGCAAACAAGAGACCCAGTACTTC
cdr3_aa: CASSPLDSKQETQYF

v_call: TRBV5-1
j_call: TRBJ2-6
clone_size: few
d_call: TRBD1
cdr3_nt: TGCGCCAGCAGCCCGGGGACAGATGGGGCCAACGTCCTGACTTTC
cdr3_aa: CASSPGTDGANVLTF

v_call: TRBV28
j_call: TRBJ1-2
clone_size: NA
d_call: TRBD1
cdr3_nt: TGTGCCAGCAGGACAGGGGGCGCGTACTATGGCTACACCTTC
cdr3_aa: CASRTGGAYYGYTF

v_call: TRBV10-3
j_call: TRBJ1-2
clone_size: few
d_call: TRBD1
cdr3_nt: TGTGCCATCAGTTTCGGACAGGAGGGCTACACCTTC
cdr3_aa: CAISFGQEGYTF

v_call: TRBV6-4
j_call: TRBJ2-7
clone_size: NA
d_call: NA
cdr3_nt: TGTGCCAGCAGTGAAGCTACAGGTTCCTACGAGCAGTACTTC
cdr3_aa: CASSEATGSYEQYF

v_call: TRBV4-2
j_call: TRBJ2-1
clone_size: few
d_call: NA
cdr3_nt: TGTGCCAGCAGCCAAGTCACCAACAACAATGAGCAGTTCTTC
cdr3_aa: CASSQVTNNNEQFF

v_call: TRBV29-1
j_call: TRBJ1-4
clone_size: many
d_call: NA
cdr3_nt: TGCAGCGGGGGACCGGATATCGGAAAACTGTTTTTT
cdr3_aa: CSGGPDIGKLFF

v_call: TRBV5-6
j_call: TRBJ1-4
clone_size: NA
d_call: TRBD1
cdr3_nt: TGTGTCAGCAGCGCAAACAGGGGGCCAGTCGAGGATGAAAAACTGTTTTTT
cdr3_aa: CVSSANRGPVEDEKLFF

v_call: TRBV4-1
j_call: TRBJ2-6
clone_size: few
d_call: NA
cdr3_nt: TGCGCCAGCAGCCAAGATTTACGGGTATCTGGGGCCAACGTCCTGACTTTC
cdr3_aa: CASSQDLRVSGANVLTF

v_call: TRBV6-4
j_call: TRBJ1-1
clone_size: NA
d_call: TRBD1
cdr3_nt: TGTGCCAGCAGTCGGGACAGGGAGGCAACTGAAGCTTTCTTT
cdr3_aa: CASSRDREATEAFF

v_call: TRBV7-2
j_call: TRBJ2-1
clone_size: NA
d_call: TRBD2
cdr3_nt: TGTGCCAGCAGCTCTAGGACTAGCTACAATGAGCAGTTCTTC
cdr3_aa: CASSSRTSYNEQFF

v_call: TRBV9
j_call: TRBJ2-7
clone_size: few
d_call: NA
cdr3_nt: TGTGCCAGCAGCCCGCAGGTGCACTCCTACGAGCAGTACTTC
cdr3_aa: CASSPQVHSYEQYF

v_call: TRBV6-6
j_call: TRBJ1-2
clone_size: NA
d_call: NA
cdr3_nt: TGTGCCAGCACGTCTAGGGGGGGGGACTATGGCTACACCTTC
cdr3_aa: CASTSRGGDYGYTF

v_call: TRBV28
j_call: TRBJ2-5
clone_size: NA
d_call: NA
cdr3_nt: TGTGCCAGCAGTTTATTTCGCCGGGGGCGGGAGACCCAGTACTTC
cdr3_aa: CASSLFRRGRETQYF

v_call: TRBV6-2/TRBV6-3
j_call: TRBJ2-1
clone_size: few
d_call: NA
cdr3_nt: TGTGCCAGCAGTTACCCGGCTAGCGACGGCGATGAGCAGTTCTTC
cdr3_aa: CASSYPASDGDEQFF

v_call: TRBV12-3/TRBV12-4
j_call: TRBJ2-2
clone_size: many
d_call: TRBD1
cdr3_nt: TGTGCCAGCAGTCCCGGACAGGGTAGAGTCACCGGGGAGCTGTTTTTT
cdr3_aa: CASSPGQGRVTGELFF

v_call: TRBV6-5
j_call: TRBJ1-2
clone_size: NA
d_call: TRBD1
cdr3_nt: TGTGCCAGCAGTACCCTCCGACAGGGAATAAGAAATGGCTACACCTTC
cdr3_aa: CASSTLRQGIRNGYTF

v_call: TRBV28
j_call: TRBJ1-6
clone_size: once
d_call: NA
cdr3_nt: TGTGCCAGCAGCCTTAGGCCCTATAATTCACCCCTCCACTTT
cdr3_aa: CASSLRPYNSPLHF

v_call: TRBV7-3
j_call: TRBJ2-3
clone_size: few
d_call: NA
cdr3_nt: TGTGCCAGCAGCTTAACCGGGGGAAGAGGCACAGATACGCAGTATTTT
cdr3_aa: CASSLTGGRGTDTQYF

v_call: TRBV19
j_call: TRBJ1-5
clone_size: NA
d_call: NA
cdr3_nt: TGTGCCAGTAGCGGTTTGAATTATCAGCCCCAGCATTTT
cdr3_aa: CASSGLNYQPQHF